This T cell receptor beta chain was retrieved from a study of type 1 regulatory T cells. Study summary: T-allo10 is an in vitro-generated, Tr1-enriched CD4 T cell product specific for alloantigen.

In regard to this clonotype: Its antigen is as yet unknown.

TCRdb independently ran MiXCR on the reads; one entry per CDR3 protein. The sample includes tens of thousands of distinct CDR3 sequences, 20% to 25% of them seen just once. Findings and caveats of the study: Compared with non-Tr1 cells, Tr1 cells showed a narrower TCR repertoire.

Trimming cost V 0 bases and J 7 bases; bases outside gene matches: 4. The CDR3 runs 16 residues. Looked up from germline, CDR1 is KGHSH and CDR2 is LQKENI. Sequences were obtained from cultured type 1 regulatory T (Tr1) cells, either the whole culture or a sorted fraction (not recorded which). The TCR was taken from a human donor in good health. The chain links TRBV18 to TRBJ1-6; TRBD1 agrees at 9 bases. In DNA form, the CDR3 reads TGTGCCAGCTCACCACCGGGGACAGGGACAAATTCACCCCTCCACTTT. As protein: CASSPPGTGTNSPLHF.